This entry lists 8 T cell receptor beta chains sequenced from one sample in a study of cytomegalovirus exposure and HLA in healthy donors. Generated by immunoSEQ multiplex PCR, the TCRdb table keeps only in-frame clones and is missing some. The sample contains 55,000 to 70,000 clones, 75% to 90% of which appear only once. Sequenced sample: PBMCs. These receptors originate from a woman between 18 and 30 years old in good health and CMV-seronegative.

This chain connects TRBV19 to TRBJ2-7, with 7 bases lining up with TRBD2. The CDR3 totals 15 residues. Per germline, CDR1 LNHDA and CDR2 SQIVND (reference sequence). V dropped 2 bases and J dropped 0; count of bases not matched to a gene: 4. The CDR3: CASSIQGGGSYEQYF. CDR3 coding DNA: TGTGCCAGTAGTATACAGGGCGGGGGCTCCTACGAGCAGTACTTC. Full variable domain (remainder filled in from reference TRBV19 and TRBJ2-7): DGGITQSPKYLFRKEGQNVTLSCEQNLNHDAMYWYRQDPGQGLRLIYYSQIVNDFQKGDIAEGYSVSREKKESFPLTVTSAQKNPTAFYLCASSIQGGGSYEQYFGPGTRLTVT.

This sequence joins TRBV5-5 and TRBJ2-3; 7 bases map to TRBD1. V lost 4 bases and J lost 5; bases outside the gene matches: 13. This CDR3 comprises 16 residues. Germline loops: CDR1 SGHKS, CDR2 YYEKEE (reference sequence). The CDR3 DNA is TGTGCCAGCAGCAACCTAGGGGGCGCCGGAGAAGATACGCAGTATTTT. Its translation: CASSNLGGAGEDTQYF.

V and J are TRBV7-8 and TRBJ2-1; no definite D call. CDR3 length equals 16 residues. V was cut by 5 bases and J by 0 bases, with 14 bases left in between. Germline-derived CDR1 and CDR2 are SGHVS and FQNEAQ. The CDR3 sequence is CASSGRSQSSYNEQFF. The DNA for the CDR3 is TGTGCCAGCAGCGGGCGCAGCCAGAGCTCCTACAATGAGCAGTTCTTC.

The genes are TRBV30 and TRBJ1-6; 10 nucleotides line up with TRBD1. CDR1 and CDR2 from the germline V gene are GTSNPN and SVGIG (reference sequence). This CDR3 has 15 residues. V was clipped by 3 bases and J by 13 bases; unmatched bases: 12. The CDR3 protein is CAWSVSGTGASPLHF. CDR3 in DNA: TGTGCCTGGAGCGTAAGTGGGACAGGGGCCTCCCCCCTCCACTTT.

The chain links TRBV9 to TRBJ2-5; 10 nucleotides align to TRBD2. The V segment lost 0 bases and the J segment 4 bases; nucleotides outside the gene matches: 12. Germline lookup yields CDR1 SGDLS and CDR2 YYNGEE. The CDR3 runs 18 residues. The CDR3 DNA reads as TGTGCCAGCAGCGTAGGCTTTCTAGCGGGAGTCAAGGGAGAGACCCAGTACTTC. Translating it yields CASSVGFLAGVKGETQYF.

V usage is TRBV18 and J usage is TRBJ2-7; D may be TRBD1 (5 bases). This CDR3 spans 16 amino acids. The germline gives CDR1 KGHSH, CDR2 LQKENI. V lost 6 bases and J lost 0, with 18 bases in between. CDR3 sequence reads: CASSPRTLTGSYEQYF. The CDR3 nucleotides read TGTGCCAGCTCCCCGAGGACGCTTACAGGCTCCTACGAGCAGTACTTC.

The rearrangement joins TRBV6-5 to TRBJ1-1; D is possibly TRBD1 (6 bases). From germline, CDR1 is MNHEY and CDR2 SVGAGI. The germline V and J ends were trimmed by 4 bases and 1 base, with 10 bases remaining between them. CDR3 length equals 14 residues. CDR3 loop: CASSSWTANTEAFF. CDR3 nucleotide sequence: TGTGCCAGCAGTTCTTGGACAGCGAACACTGAAGCTTTCTTT.

CDR3 sequence reads: CASSLSGTSEAEQFF. The CDR3 DNA follows: TGCGCCAGCAGCTTGTCCGGGACTAGCGAGGCTGAGCAGTTCTTC. The rearrangement joins TRBV5-1 to TRBJ2-1, with 10 bases fitting TRBD2. The CDR3 runs to 15 residues. V was clipped by 1 base and J by 9 bases; unmatched bases: 7. Germline V lookup: CDR1 SGHRS, CDR2 YFSETQ.